This T cell receptor beta chain emerged from a study of blood T cells in healthy people across ages. Together with a sample-barcoded 5' primer, a J-beta primer mix was included in a second PCR lasting about 6 to 11 cycles. TCRdb analysed the 5' RACE reads with MiXCR anew, one entry per CDR3 protein. The sample has about 800,000 distinct CDR3 sequences, 20% to 25% seen once. Samples each had at least 5.5 micrograms of total RNA extracted. Germline values: CDR1 SNHLY, CDR2 FYNNEI. V dropped 5 bases and J dropped 9 bases, with 17 bases sitting between them. This CDR3 comprises 14 residues. The same sample was also used in a study of T cells of mothers and their children. In that study: Over 9.5 million reads per mother and 2.5 million to 3 million per child were obtained. At a sensitivity of about 92 clones per million clonotypes, no persistent microchimeric T cell clones appeared.

The clonotype originates from a boy aged 5-17 years in good health. Source material: blood. V and J are TRBV2 and TRBJ2-4; TRBD1 is a possible D gene (6 bases). The CDR3 here is CASSQTGFVGIQYF. CDR3 nucleotides: TGTGCCAGCAGTCAAACAGGGTTCGTGGGCATTCAGTACTTC.